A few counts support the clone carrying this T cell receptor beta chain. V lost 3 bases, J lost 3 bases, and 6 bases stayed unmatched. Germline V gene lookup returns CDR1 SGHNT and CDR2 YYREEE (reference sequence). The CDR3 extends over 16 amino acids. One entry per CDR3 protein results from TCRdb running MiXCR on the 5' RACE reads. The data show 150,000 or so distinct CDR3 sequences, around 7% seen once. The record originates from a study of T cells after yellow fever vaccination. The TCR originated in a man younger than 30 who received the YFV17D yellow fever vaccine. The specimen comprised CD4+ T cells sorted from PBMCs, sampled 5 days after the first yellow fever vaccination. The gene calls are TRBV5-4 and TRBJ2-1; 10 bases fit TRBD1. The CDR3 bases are TGTGCCAGCAGCTGGGGGGGACAGGGGAACTACAATGAGCAGTTCTTC. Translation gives CASSWGGQGNYNEQFF.